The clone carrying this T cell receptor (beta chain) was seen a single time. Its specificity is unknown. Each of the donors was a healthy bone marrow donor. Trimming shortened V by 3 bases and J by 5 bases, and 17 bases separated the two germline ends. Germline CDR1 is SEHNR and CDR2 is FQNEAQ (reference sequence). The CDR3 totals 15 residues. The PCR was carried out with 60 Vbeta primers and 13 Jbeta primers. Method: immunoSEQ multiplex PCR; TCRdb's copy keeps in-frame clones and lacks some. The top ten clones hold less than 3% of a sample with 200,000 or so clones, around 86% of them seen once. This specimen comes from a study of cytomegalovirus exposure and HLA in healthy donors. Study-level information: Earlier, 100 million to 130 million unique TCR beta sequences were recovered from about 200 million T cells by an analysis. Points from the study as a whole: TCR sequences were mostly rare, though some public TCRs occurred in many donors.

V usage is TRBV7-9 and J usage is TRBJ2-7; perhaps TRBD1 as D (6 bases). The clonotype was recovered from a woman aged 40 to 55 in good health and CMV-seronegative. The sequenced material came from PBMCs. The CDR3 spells CASSFPPTGIDEQYF. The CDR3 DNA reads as TGTGCCAGCAGCTTCCCCCCCACAGGGATCGACGAGCAGTACTTC.